The 17 T cell receptor beta chains in this list originate from one sample, sequenced in a study of control samples from healthy donors and cancer patients. TCRdb's table, derived via immunoSEQ multiplex PCR, lists solely in-frame clones and lacks some. The sample records roughly 200,000 clones, around 93% being singletons. The sample comprised blood. The receptors originated from a man under 40 in good health.

This sequence joins TRBV6-5 and TRBJ1-5, with 10 nucleotides matching TRBD1. Germline CDR1 and CDR2: MNHEY and SVGAGI. J lost 2 bases, V lost 10 bases, and 5 bases had no gene match. The CDR3 spans 14 residues. The chain's CDR3 is CATLTGGGNQPQHF. The CDR3 DNA follows: TGTGCCACCCTGACAGGGGGCGGCAATCAGCCCCAGCATTTT.

The rearrangement joins TRBV2 to TRBJ1-4; the D gene is possibly TRBD1 (5 bases). From germline, CDR1 is SNHLY and CDR2 FYNNEI. Deletions cut 6 bases from V and 4 bases from J, with 15 bases between. The CDR3 spans 15 residues. The CDR3 region has the DNA TGTGCCAGCAGGCTTACCGGGACTCGTAATGAAAAACTGTTTTTT. Its translation is CASRLTGTRNEKLFF.

V usage is TRBV5-1 and J usage is TRBJ2-2; 7 nucleotides match TRBD2. V trimming: 4 bases; J trimming: 7 bases; junction bases outside the gene matches: 16. CDR1 is SGHRS and CDR2 is YFSETQ in the germline V gene. The CDR3 runs 17 residues. CDR3 nucleotide sequence: TGCGCCAGCAGCCCTCCCGATGCCAGCGGGGAGGGCGGGGAGCTGTTTTTT. This sequence encodes CASSPPDASGEGGELFF.

This clone came up once. The rearrangement links TRBV7-9 to TRBJ1-2, with D tentatively TRBD1 (5 bases). The CDR3 is 15 amino acids. Germline assignment: CDR1 SEHNR and CDR2 FQNEAQ (reference sequence). V was cut by 4 bases and J by 2 bases, with 14 bases left in between. The CDR3 DNA reads as TGTGCCAGCAGCTCCCCTCAGGACATAAACTATGGCTACACCTTC. Protein sequence: CASSSPQDINYGYTF.

This chain connects TRBV3-1 (or the pseudogene TRBV3-2) to TRBJ2-7; 7 positions agree with TRBD1. This CDR3 is built from 14 residues. Germline CDR1 and CDR2: LGHDT and YNNKEL (reference sequence). Germline trimming cut 4 bases from V and 2 bases from J; bases unmatched to any gene: 5. As DNA, the CDR3 is TGTGCCAGCAGCCCGGGGACAGTACCCTACGAGCAGTACTTC. Translated: CASSPGTVPYEQYF.

The chain links TRBV18 to TRBJ2-1; the match to TRBD2 covers 8 bases. After removal of 8 bases from V and 2 bases from J, the junction contained 11 bases not matched to a gene. This CDR3 spans 16 amino acids. Per the germline V gene, CDR1 is KGHSH and CDR2 is LQKENI. For the CDR3, the DNA is TGTGCCAGCAAATTTGTAGCGGGGACCGCCTACAATGAGCAGTTCTTC. It specifies CASKFVAGTAYNEQFF.

The CDR3 DNA is TGTGCCAGCAGTTTAGCGGGTAACTATGGCTACACCTTC. This gives the protein CASSLAGNYGYTF. J is TRBJ1-2 and V is TRBV27; D gene uncertain. The V gene's germline CDR1 is MNHEY and CDR2 SMNVEV (reference sequence). Trimming took off 2 bases at V and 1 base at J, with 5 bases between the two ends. The CDR3 loop spans 13 amino acids.

Written as DNA, the CDR3 is TGCGCCAGCAGCAAAGCAATCTCGTACAATGAGCAGTTCTTC. Protein product: CASSKAISYNEQFF. V is TRBV5-1 and J is TRBJ2-1; D is ambiguous. Trimming left V 4 bases short and J 4 bases short, with 12 bases between. In germline, CDR1 is SGHRS, CDR2 YFSETQ. The CDR3 has 14 amino acids. The variable domain in full, with the rest retrieved from reference TRBV5-1 and TRBJ2-1, is KAGVTQTPRYLIKTRGQQVTLSCSPISGHRSVSWYQQTPGQGLQFLFEYFSETQRNKGNFPGRFSGRQFSNSRSEMNVSTLELGDSALYLCASSKAISYNEQFFGPGTRLTVL.

The genes are TRBV2 and TRBJ1-4; 12 positions agree with TRBD1. Germline values: CDR1 SNHLY, CDR2 FYNNEI. The CDR3 totals 15 residues. Trimming at V came to 6 bases and at J to 5 bases, leaving 4 bases not matched to a gene. CDR3 nucleotide sequence: TGTGCCAGCAGGGGACAGGGGGCTTCGAATGAAAAACTGTTTTTT. Its translation is CASRGQGASNEKLFF.

CDR3 sequence: CASNLSGGPGELFF. Here the CDR3 DNA reads TGTGCCAGCAACCTTTCCGGGGGTCCCGGGGAGCTGTTTTTT. The chain uses TRBV7-2 and TRBJ2-2, with TRBD2 as a possible D gene (6 bases). Trimming stripped 7 bases from V and 6 bases from J, with 15 bases between. The CDR3 extends over 14 amino acids. Germline CDR1 and CDR2: SGHTA and FQGNSA.

This chain links TRBV2 with TRBJ2-7; D is possibly TRBD2 (5 bases). V was clipped by 6 bases and J by 1 base, with 16 bases between them. The CDR3 consists of 15 residues. Per germline, CDR1 SNHLY and CDR2 FYNNEI. The CDR3 sequence is CASRTDGVQSYEQYF. The DNA of the CDR3 is TGTGCCAGCAGGACCGACGGGGTCCAATCCTACGAGCAGTACTTC. Complete variable domain (other parts from reference TRBV2 and TRBJ2-7): EPEVTQTPSHQVTQMGQEVILRCVPISNHLYFYWYRQILGQKVEFLVSFYNNEISEKSEIFDDQFSVERPDGSNFTLKIRSTKLEDSAMYFCASRTDGVQSYEQYFGPGTRLTVT.

The rearrangement links TRBV5-6 to TRBJ1-1; 8 positions agree with TRBD1. The V segment lost 4 bases and the J segment 7 bases; nucleotides outside the gene matches: 6. The V gene's germline CDR1 is SGHDT and CDR2 YYEEEE. There are 13 residues in the CDR3. CDR3 sequence reads: CASSEQGAIEAFF. The CDR3 nucleotides are TGTGCCAGCAGCGAGCAGGGGGCCATTGAAGCTTTCTTT.

This chain joins TRBV2 and TRBJ2-7; 8 nucleotides agree with TRBD1. J was trimmed by 0 bases and V by 4 bases; bases with no gene match: 2. Germline V lookup: CDR1 SNHLY, CDR2 FYNNEI. The CDR3 totals 14 residues. In nucleotides, the CDR3 is TGTGCCAGCAGTGCCAGGGGGCCCTCCTACGAGCAGTACTTC. This sequence encodes CASSARGPSYEQYF.

This chain connects TRBV18 to TRBJ1-6; D unclear. Deletions cut 2 bases from V and 9 bases from J, with 14 bases between. The CDR3 extends over 15 amino acids. Germline assignment: CDR1 KGHSH and CDR2 LQKENI. The CDR3 DNA reads as TGTGCCAGCTCACCAGTGGGCGTATCACCTTCACCCCTCCACTTT. It specifies CASSPVGVSPSPLHF.

This chain uses TRBV29-1 with TRBJ2-7, with D possibly being TRBD1 or TRBD2 (5 bases each). Between the trimmed V and J ends, which lost 4 bases and 6 bases, there was a span of 13 bases. Germline assignment: CDR1 SQVTM and CDR2 ANQGSEA. The CDR3 consists of 12 residues. CDR3 in amino acids: CSVGGGRGEQYF. For the CDR3, the DNA is TGCAGCGTTGGTGGGGGACGCGGCGAGCAGTACTTC.

This chain links TRBV5-1 with TRBJ2-3, with D perhaps being TRBD1 or TRBD2 (5 bases each). The CDR3 contains 13 residues. Per germline, CDR1 SGHRS and CDR2 YFSETQ. The V end lost 3 bases, the J end lost 9 bases, and 14 bases lay between the germline ends. Here the CDR3 DNA reads TGCGCCAGCAGCTCTAGAGGGGCGGAAACGCAGTATTTT. This codes for CASSSRGAETQYF.

The rearrangement joins TRBV25-1 to TRBJ2-1; TRBD2 aligns across 7 bases. CDR1 MGHDK and CDR2 SYGVNS come from the germline V gene. The CDR3 covers 14 residues. Losses at the gene ends were 9 bases for V and 4 bases for J; bases not matched to a gene: 9. CDR3 bases: TGTGCCAGTAGTCGGCGGGGGAGTTACAATGAGCAGTTCTTC. Its protein is CASSRRGSYNEQFF.